This T cell receptor (beta chain) comes out of a study of T cell responses to AZD1222 COVID-19 vaccine. Only in-frame clones appear in the TCRdb table, and some are missing; sequencing was by immunoSEQ multiplex PCR. This sample has about 100,000 clones, with about 87% found just once. This CDR3 has 15 amino acids. The germline V gene encodes CDR1 LGHDT and CDR2 YNNKEL (reference sequence). V lost 4 bases to trimming and J lost 0 bases, with 10 bases between them. A remark on this clone: The antigen remains undetermined.

Study results and caveats: Nearly half of the spike-specific TCRs reportedly recognize variant regions that carry no mutations. Repertoires in all cases were sampled only once the peak T cell response had passed. It should be noted that donors were predominantly white British and more often female, and clonal diversity was possibly underestimated.

The sequence was obtained from an adult who received the AZD1222 COVID-19 vaccine. The chain couples TRBV3-1 (or the pseudogene TRBV3-2) to TRBJ1-3; no clear D. The specimen was peripheral blood, collected 28 days after the second AZD1222 dose. The CDR3 sequence: CASSPGTASGNTIYF. DNA for the CDR3: TGTGCCAGCAGCCCAGGCACTGCCTCTGGAAACACCATATATTTT.